This T cell receptor beta chain emerged from a study of blood T cell repertoires in COVID-19. Using immunoSEQ multiplex PCR, the repertoire was profiled, and TCRdb retains in-frame clones only, with some absent. Seen here are about 240,000 clones, around 83% observed once, and the top ten hold over 10%. The CDR3 is 15 amino acids. Trimming cost V 4 bases and J 5 bases, with 18 bases left between them. From germline, CDR1 is SGHDT and CDR2 YYEEEE. V gene TRBV5-6 combines with J gene TRBJ2-5; D gene ambiguous. What was sequenced was peripheral blood. The receptor was isolated from an older woman with active or convalescent COVID-19. The CDR3 loop is CASSPTASLRETQYF. The CDR3 coding sequence is TGTGCCAGCAGCCCTACCGCTTCGCTGAGGGAGACCCAGTACTTC.